These 11 T cell receptor beta chains came from one sample sequenced in a study of blood T cell repertoires in COVID-19. Profiled with immunoSEQ multiplex PCR; TCRdb holds only in-frame clones, not every one. The table shows fewer than 100,000 clones, with over 75% occurring only once. The source material was peripheral blood. These receptors were obtained from a man aged 60 to 75 with acute or convalescent COVID-19.

This chain links TRBV13 with TRBJ2-5; TRBD2 is a possible D gene (5 bases). CDR1 PRHDT and CDR2 FYEKMQ come from the germline V gene (reference sequence). V lost 3 bases and J 5 bases, leaving 13 bases between the germline ends. The CDR3 consists of 14 residues. This CDR3 reads CASSLPAGGETQYF. The CDR3, as DNA: TGTGCCAGCAGCTTGCCCGCGGGCGGGGAGACCCAGTACTTC.

The V gene is TRBV7-6, the J gene TRBJ2-5, with TRBD1 identical over 9 bases. The J segment lost 9 bases and the V segment lost 5 bases, leaving 10 bases of the junction unmatched. Per the germline V gene, CDR1 is SGHVS and CDR2 is FNYEAQ. The CDR3 has 14 residues. The CDR3 DNA sequence: TGTGCCAGCAGCCAGACTGGGACAGGGAGGGCCCAGTACTTC. This codes for CASSQTGTGRAQYF. Based on the CDR3 plus reference TRBV7-6 and TRBJ2-5, the full variable domain is GAGVSQSPRYKVTKRGQDVALRCDPISGHVSLYWYRQALGQGPEFLTYFNYEAQQDKSGLPNDRFSAERPEGSISTLTIQRTEQRDSAMYRCASSQTGTGRAQYFGPGTRLLVL.

The chain has TRBV7-9 and TRBJ1-1; tentative D call: TRBD1 (6 bases). CDR1 is SEHNR, CDR2 FQNEAQ, per germline (reference sequence). The ends were cut back, 4 bases at V and 1 base at J, with 10 bases in the middle. There are 14 residues in the CDR3. The CDR3 region has the DNA TGTGCCAGCAGCTCCCACAGGGAGAACACTGAAGCTTTCTTT. Protein: CASSSHRENTEAFF.

CDR3 sequence reads: CASSQGLMDQPQHF. The CDR3 region has the DNA TGTGCCAGCAGCCAAGGACTCATGGATCAGCCCCAGCATTTT. The chain recombines TRBV5-5 with TRBJ1-5; D gene uncertain. This CDR3 spans 14 amino acids. V lost 4 bases and J lost 5, with 13 bases in between. CDR1 and CDR2 from the germline V gene are SGHKS and YYEKEE (reference sequence).

The genes are TRBV5-1 and TRBJ1-3; D is uncertain. CDR3 length: 16 residues. V was shortened by 0 bases and J by 0 bases, with 10 bases between the two germline ends. Germline loops: CDR1 SGHRS, CDR2 YFSETQ. The CDR3, as DNA: TGCGCCAGCAGCTTGGAGCTAATCCGCTCTGGAAACACCATATATTTT. This sequence encodes CASSLELIRSGNTIYF.

This clone was picked up one time. CDR3 nucleotides: TGTGCCAGTAGGACCTCTAGCCGAACCTACGAGCAGTACTTC. This encodes CASRTSSRTYEQYF. The chain combines TRBV19 with TRBJ2-7, with a tentative D call TRBD2 (5 bases). Between the trimmed V and J ends, which lost 6 bases and 2 bases, there was a span of 14 bases. The CDR3 loop spans 14 amino acids. Germline V lookup: CDR1 LNHDA, CDR2 SQIVND (reference sequence). The entire variable domain, with the rest obtained from reference TRBV19 and TRBJ2-7, is as follows: DGGITQSPKYLFRKEGQNVTLSCEQNLNHDAMYWYRQDPGQGLRLIYYSQIVNDFQKGDIAEGYSVSREKKESFPLTVTSAQKNPTAFYLCASRTSSRTYEQYFGPGTRLTVT.

The rearrangement links TRBV29-1 to TRBJ2-1; 7 positions match TRBD1. Germline CDR1 is SQVTM and CDR2 is ANQGSEA. This CDR3 contains 13 residues. The J segment lost 9 bases and the V segment lost 5 bases, leaving 10 bases of the junction unmatched. The CDR3 region is CSVRWTGEGEQFF. CDR3 nucleotide sequence: TGCAGCGTTCGTTGGACAGGTGAGGGTGAGCAGTTCTTC.

The chain carries TRBV6-5 and TRBJ1-1; D is possibly TRBD1 (5 bases). The V gene lost 6 bases and the J gene lost 3 bases, with 11 bases spanning the gap. The germline V gene encodes CDR1 MNHEY and CDR2 SVGAGI. The CDR3 covers 13 residues. The CDR3 here is CASRAGSHTEAFF. CDR3 nucleotide sequence: TGTGCCAGCAGAGCAGGGTCTCACACTGAAGCTTTCTTT.

V gene TRBV5-6 combines with J gene TRBJ2-2; perhaps TRBD1 as D (6 bases). Germline CDR1 reads SGHDT; CDR2 reads YYEEEE. This CDR3 is built from 16 residues. V lost 0 bases, J lost 1 base, and 10 bases lay in between. The CDR3: CASSLVPTGNTGELFF. The CDR3 nucleotides read TGTGCCAGCAGCTTGGTTCCGACAGGGAACACCGGGGAGCTGTTTTTT.

This chain connects TRBV5-1 to TRBJ1-1; D gene uncertain. Germline-derived CDR1 and CDR2 are SGHRS and YFSETQ. CDR3 length: 15 residues. Trimming stripped 4 bases from V and 0 bases from J, with 13 bases between. The DNA for the CDR3 is TGCGCCAGCAGCCCCGTCGCAGAAATGAACACTGAAGCTTTCTTT. It yields the protein CASSPVAEMNTEAFF.

The rearrangement links TRBV19 to TRBJ1-1; D not resolved. CDR3 length equals 11 residues. The germline V gene encodes CDR1 LNHDA and CDR2 SQIVND (reference sequence). Trimming pared 6 bases from V and 3 bases from J, leaving 5 bases between. Here the CDR3 reads CASRYDTEAFF. The CDR3 nucleotides read TGTGCCAGTAGGTATGACACTGAAGCTTTCTTT.